A single sample gave rise to the 17 T cell receptor beta chains below, sequenced in a study of T cell repertoires in cytomegalovirus infection. Their target antigens are unknown. TCRdb ran MiXCR on the reads and lists one entry per CDR3 protein. The sample holds about 570,000 distinct CDR3 sequences; roughly 42% are singletons and the top ten take 48%. The input for sequencing was cultured PBMCs, taken from culture after CMV antigen stimulation. All receptors derive from a human donor in good health (CMV status not recorded). Some clones in this sample may be carry-over from other donors' samples.

V gene TRBV6-2 or TRBV6-3 combines with J gene TRBJ1-2; TRBD1 matches 8 bases. Germline V gene data show CDR1 as MNHEY and CDR2 as SVGEGT. V was pared by 2 bases and J by 6 bases, with 8 bases of the junction left unmatched. This CDR3 comprises 15 residues. This chain's CDR3 is CASSYEPDREDGYTF. The CDR3 DNA reads TGTGCCAGCAGTTACGAGCCGGACAGGGAGGATGGCTACACCTTC.

This clonotype was observed a few times. This chain connects TRBV7-8 to TRBJ1-1; D possibly corresponds to TRBD1 (6 bases). CDR1 is SGHVS, CDR2 FQNEAQ, per germline. The length of the CDR3 is 17 residues. V shed 1 base and J shed 0 bases, with 15 bases lying between them. In DNA form, the CDR3 reads TGTGCCAGCAGCTTAGGGACTCGGACAGCGATGAACACTGAAGCTTTCTTT. This sequence encodes CASSLGTRTAMNTEAFF.

This chain links TRBV28 with TRBJ1-1; weak D call: TRBD1 (5 bases). CDR3 size: 19 residues. The germline V gene has CDR1 MDHEN and CDR2 SYDVKM. V was pared by 3 bases and J by 4 bases, with 27 bases between. This CDR3 reads CASSLGFTGRIFVGTEAFF. CDR3 in DNA: TGTGCCAGCAGTTTGGGCTTCACAGGTCGTATTTTCGTCGGCACTGAAGCTTTCTTT. Full variable domain (rest looked up from reference TRBV28 and TRBJ1-1): DVKVTQSSRYLVKRTGEKVFLECVQDMDHENMFWYRQDPGLGLRLIYFSYDVKMKEKGDIPEGYSVSREKKERFSLILESASTNQTSMYLCASSLGFTGRIFVGTEAFFGQGTRLTVV.

V usage is TRBV28 and J usage is TRBJ1-1, with D uncertain. V lost 6 bases, J lost 1 base, and 15 bases lay in between. The CDR3 spans 15 residues. Germline CDR1 reads MDHEN; CDR2 reads SYDVKM. The CDR3 sequence is CASSPVGWENTEAFF. CDR3 bases: TGTGCCAGCAGCCCGGTGGGTTGGGAGAACACTGAAGCTTTCTTT.

This clonotype occurred once. The CDR3 DNA is TGCAGTGCTGACGCCTCAGATACGCAGTATTTT. Encoded protein: CSADASDTQYF. V is TRBV20-1 and J is TRBJ2-3; D remains ambiguous. V was pared by 5 bases and J by 4 bases, with 7 bases between. The CDR3 consists of 11 residues. Germline CDR1 DFQATT, CDR2 SNEGSKA (reference sequence).

This chain links TRBV11-2 with TRBJ2-7, with 8 bases that match TRBD2. This CDR3 has 13 residues. J lost 5 bases, V lost 4 bases, and 4 bases had no gene match. The germline CDR1 and CDR2 sequences are SGHAT and FQNNGV. The DNA for the CDR3 is TGTGCCAGCAGCTGGAGCGGGAGTAACGAGCAGTACTTC. Translating gives CASSWSGSNEQYF.

This clonotype was found a few times. This chain uses TRBV7-1 with TRBJ2-2, with a tentative D call TRBD2 (5 bases). TRBV7-1 is an ORF for which the function is uncertain. This CDR3 region has 13 residues. Trimming left V 5 bases short and J 9 bases short, with 13 bases between. The CDR3 protein is CASSRGLKRELFF. DNA for the CDR3: TGTGCCAGCAGCCGGGGTCTTAAAAGGGAGCTGTTTTTT.

CDR3 sequence: CASTPTGLTYNEQFF. CDR3 in DNA: TGTGCCAGCACCCCAACAGGACTTACCTACAATGAGCAGTTCTTC. This chain connects TRBV12-3 or TRBV12-4 to TRBJ2-1; D is possibly TRBD1 or TRBD2 (5 bases each). Trimming took 7 bases from V and 2 from J, leaving 15 bases between them. The CDR3 extends over 15 amino acids.

J is TRBJ1-5 and V is TRBV7-2, with D maybe TRBD1 (5 bases). This CDR3 has 16 residues. V was trimmed by 3 bases and J by 0 bases, leaving 12 bases between them. Germline V gene data show CDR1 as SGHTA and CDR2 as FQGNSA. CDR3 amino acids: CASSFFGGRSNQPQHF. Here the CDR3 DNA reads TGTGCCAGCAGCTTTTTTGGGGGACGTAGCAATCAGCCCCAGCATTTT.

Only a few counts were recorded for this clonotype. This chain joins TRBV7-9 and TRBJ2-7, with 7 bases that match TRBD2. This CDR3 comprises 14 residues. Germline lookup yields CDR1 SEHNR and CDR2 FQNEAQ (reference sequence). The V segment lost 6 bases and the J segment 1 base; nucleotides outside the gene matches: 6. The CDR3 loop is CASRPGLSSYEQYF. The CDR3 DNA reads as TGTGCCAGCAGACCGGGACTATCTTCCTACGAGCAGTACTTC. The variable domain in full, completed from reference TRBV7-9 and TRBJ2-7, reads DTGVSQNPRHKITKRGQNVTFRCDPISEHNRLYWYRQTLGQGPEFLTYFQNEAQLEKSRLLSDRFSAERPKGSFSTLEIQRTEQGDSAMYLCASRPGLSSYEQYFGPGTRLTVT.

The genes are TRBV7-9 and TRBJ1-6, with D hard to call. The length of the CDR3 is 16 residues. From germline, CDR1 is SEHNR and CDR2 FQNEAQ (reference sequence). The V gene lost 1 base and the J gene lost 5 bases, with 12 bases spanning the gap. As DNA, the CDR3 is TGTGCCAGCAGCTTAGGGGCCAACCACCATAATTCACCCCTCCACTTT. It codes for CASSLGANHHNSPLHF.

V usage is TRBV4-2 and J usage is TRBJ1-1; D is possibly TRBD1 (5 bases). V was clipped by 2 bases and J by 1 base, with 11 bases between them. In germline, CDR1 is LGHNA, CDR2 YNFKEQ. CDR3 length: 15 amino acids. CDR3 coding DNA: TGTGCCAGCAGCCAACAGGGTAGGGCGAACACTGAAGCTTTCTTT. It codes for CASSQQGRANTEAFF.

The genes are TRBV7-6 and TRBJ2-5; possible D gene TRBD1, 6 bases. This CDR3 is built from 16 residues. The V end lost 6 bases, the J end lost 4 bases, and 21 bases lay between the germline ends. Germline V CDR1 and CDR2: SGHVS, FNYEAQ. The CDR3 reads CASRSVWNRDGETQYF. Written as DNA, the CDR3 is TGTGCCAGCAGGTCCGTGTGGAACAGGGATGGAGAGACCCAGTACTTC.

The V gene is TRBV20-1, the J gene TRBJ1-2; D ambiguous. Germline V gives CDR1 DFQATT, CDR2 SNEGSKA (reference sequence). V shed 0 bases and J shed 5 bases, with 16 bases lying between them. The CDR3 spans 15 residues. The CDR3 sequence: CSARDIQRVAYGYTF. The DNA of the CDR3 is TGCAGTGCTAGAGACATCCAAAGGGTTGCGTATGGCTACACCTTC.

This sequence joins TRBV5-3 and TRBJ1-1, with TRBD1 matching 7 bases. TRBV5-3 is assigned to the ORF class and has an uncertain function. The length of the CDR3 is 15 residues. Unmatched junction bases numbered 6, after V lost 4 bases and J lost 0 bases. The CDR3 nucleotides are TGTGCCAGAAGCACCAGGGGGGGGATGAACACTGAAGCTTTCTTT. This gives the protein CARSTRGGMNTEAFF.

V gene TRBV6-6 combines with J gene TRBJ2-2; D might be TRBD1 or TRBD2, each matching 6 bases. The V and J ends lost 2 bases and 2 bases respectively, with 24 bases between them. The CDR3 length is 20 residues. From germline, CDR1 is MNHNY and CDR2 SVGAGI (reference sequence). The CDR3 protein is CASSYLPSGGQVSNTGELFF. The CDR3 nucleotides read TGTGCCAGCAGTTACCTCCCTTCCGGGGGCCAGGTTTCAAACACCGGGGAGCTGTTTTTT.

The chain joins TRBV7-8 to TRBJ2-2; 9 nucleotides agree with TRBD1. The CDR3 runs to 16 residues. The germline gives CDR1 SGHVS, CDR2 FQNEAQ. The trim removed 3 bases at V and 6 bases at J, leaving 8 bases unmatched. CDR3 region: CASSLMGQGSPGELFF. For the CDR3, the DNA is TGTGCCAGCAGCTTGATGGGACAGGGCTCTCCCGGGGAGCTGTTTTTT.